This T cell receptor beta chain was retrieved from a study of Ad26.COV2.S vaccination and SARS-CoV-2 variants. Whole-study context: Intramuscular Ad26.COV2.S doses were given once or twice, 56 days apart.

V shed 4 bases, J shed 4 bases, and the junction held 7 bases outside the gene matches. The CDR3 totals 15 residues. The V gene's germline CDR1 is LNHDA and CDR2 SQIVND (reference sequence). Study-wide findings and caveats: Spike-specific CD8+ and CD4+ T cell responses reportedly showed substantial breadth after vaccination.

With respect to this clone: The antigen is not known.

TCRdb's copy holds only in-frame clones and misses some; the assay was immunoSEQ multiplex PCR. The sample shows some 390,000 clones, around nine tenths of them seen only once. Treatment described: over 15 received Ad26.COV2.S at low or high dose, single or two shots; roughly five received placebo; per-sample allocation not given. At day 63 after the first vaccine or placebo injection, samples were drawn. This person who donated was an adult of 18-55 years in Boston. The sequenced sample was peripheral blood, obtained in a trial of Ad26.COV2.S vaccine versus placebo. The V and J genes are TRBV19 and TRBJ1-5; 7 bases map to TRBD1. The clonotype was recovered from a person between 18 and 65 years old who received the Ad26.COV2.S COVID-19 vaccine or a placebo. This CDR3 reads CASSSQTGTNQPQHF. The CDR3 DNA is TGTGCCAGTAGTAGCCAGACAGGGACAAATCAGCCCCAGCATTTT.